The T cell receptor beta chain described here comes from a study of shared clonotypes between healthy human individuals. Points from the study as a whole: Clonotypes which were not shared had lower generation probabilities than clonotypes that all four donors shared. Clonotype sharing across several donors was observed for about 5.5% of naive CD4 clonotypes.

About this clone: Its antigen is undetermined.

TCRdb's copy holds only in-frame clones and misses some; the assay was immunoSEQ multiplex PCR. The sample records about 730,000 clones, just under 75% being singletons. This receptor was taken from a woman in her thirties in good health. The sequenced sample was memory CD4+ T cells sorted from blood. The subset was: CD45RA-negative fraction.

This CDR3 reads CASSLGGGGGTGELFF. For the CDR3, the DNA is TGTGCCAGCAGCTTAGGAGGAGGGGGCGGCACCGGGGAGCTGTTTTTT. The chain couples TRBV11-3 to TRBJ2-2, with D perhaps matching TRBD1 (7 bases). Per germline, CDR1 SGHNT and CDR2 YENEEA. V lost 1 base and J 4 bases, leaving 13 bases between the germline ends. The CDR3 has 16 amino acids.